The 8 T cell receptor beta chains below all came from one sample that was sequenced in a study of T cells in Graves' hyperthyroidism and ophthalmopathy. Researchers amplified the TCR beta CDR3 regions from RNA transcripts. First-round RT-PCR of the TCR CDR3 relied on the HTBI primer set. In TCRdb, the multiplex PCR reads were re-called with MiXCR into one record per CDR3 protein. The sample has a few hundred thousand distinct CDR3 sequences; 15% to 20% are singletons. Sequenced input: blood. The origin of the receptors is a woman aged 25 to 39 with Graves' ophthalmopathy.

J is TRBJ2-2 and V is TRBV6-2 or TRBV6-3, with D possibly matching TRBD1 (5 bases). V dropped 0 bases and J dropped 0 bases, with 5 bases sitting between them. CDR1 MNHEY and CDR2 SVGEGT come from the germline V gene. This CDR3 region has 15 residues. The DNA of the CDR3 is TGTGCCAGCAGTTACTCAGGGGCGAACACCGGGGAGCTGTTTTTT. Translated: CASSYSGANTGELFF.

This clonotype was observed a handful of times. The chain has TRBV30 and TRBJ1-5, with a possible D match to TRBD1 (5 bases). The CDR3 sequence is 15 residues long. Germline CDR1 GTSNPN, CDR2 SVGIG (reference sequence). Trimming took 1 base from V and 4 from J, leaving 14 bases between them. The DNA for the CDR3 is TGTGCCTGGAGTGCGTCCAAGGGGTTGAATCAGCCCCAGCATTTT. Translation gives CAWSASKGLNQPQHF.

V usage is TRBV27 and J usage is TRBJ2-7, with a possible D match to TRBD2 (6 bases). V shed 5 bases and J shed 3 bases, with 14 bases lying between them. Germline CDR1 reads MNHEY; CDR2 reads SMNVEV (reference sequence). CDR3 length: 14 residues. Here the CDR3 reads CASSHRGLHYEQYF. In DNA form, the CDR3 reads TGTGCCAGCAGTCACCGGGGACTTCACTACGAGCAGTACTTC.

The J gene is TRBJ2-3, the V gene TRBV2; 11 bases are a match to TRBD2. Per the germline V gene, CDR1 is SNHLY and CDR2 is FYNNEI. J gave up 4 bases and V 8 bases, and 8 bases lay outside the gene matches. The CDR3 sequence is 15 residues long. The CDR3 here is CASGVLAGDADTQYF. The CDR3 DNA is TGTGCCAGCGGAGTACTAGCGGGAGACGCAGATACGCAGTATTTT.

The rearrangement links TRBV20-1 to TRBJ2-7; D might be TRBD2 (5 bases). Trimming stripped 6 bases from V and 4 bases from J, with 19 bases between. Germline values: CDR1 DFQATT, CDR2 SNEGSKA (reference sequence). The CDR3 length is 14 residues. The CDR3 DNA follows: TGCAGTGCCAGTGTGGGGAGTCAACGGTACGAGCAGTACTTC. It translates to CSASVGSQRYEQYF.

This clonotype was recorded many times. This chain joins TRBV28 and TRBJ2-3; D is perhaps TRBD2 (6 bases). V lost 8 bases, J lost 6 bases, and 21 bases lay in between. This CDR3 spans 15 amino acids. CDR1 and CDR2 from the germline V gene are MDHEN and SYDVKM. Written as DNA, the CDR3 is TGTGCCAGCGGCGGCGGGGCTAGAAGTCCCGATACGCAGTATTTT. Residues: CASGGGARSPDTQYF.

Concerning this clonotype: The germline gene is not matched at one end of the junction; a read error may be the cause. The rearrangement joins TRBV12-3 or TRBV12-4 to TRBJ1-2; 9 bases are shared with TRBD1. This CDR3 comprises 15 residues. The CDR3 loop reads CASKGQGSGGYGHTF. In DNA form, the CDR3 reads TGTGCCAGCAAGGGACAGGGCTCGGGGGGGTATGGCCACACCTTC.

This clonotype was detected ten times or more. V usage is TRBV19 and J usage is TRBJ2-1, with D unresolved. With 1 base removed from V and 9 bases from J, the gap between germline ends came to 13 bases. The germline V gene has CDR1 LNHDA and CDR2 SQIVND (reference sequence). The CDR3 spans 14 residues. For the CDR3, the DNA is TGTGCCAGTAGTATAGCTGGGCCTGGTCCTGAGCAGTTCTTC. Translating it yields CASSIAGPGPEQFF.